The entry below describes one T cell receptor (beta chain). V lost 2 bases and J lost 2; bases outside the gene matches: 3. The germline CDR1 and CDR2 sequences are SGHNT and YYREEE (reference sequence). This CDR3 region has 15 residues. The data derive from a study of blood T cell repertoires in COVID-19. Turning to the study itself: Acute and convalescent COVID-19 specimens originated in the United States, Italy and Spain. PBMCs, B-cell-depleted T cells, or T cells provided the cDNA or gDNA that made up the material.

Profiled with immunoSEQ multiplex PCR; TCRdb holds only in-frame clones, not every one. The data show about 150,000 clones, approximately 90% seen once. J is TRBJ2-7 and V is TRBV5-4; 11 bases fit TRBD1. Sequencing was performed on peripheral blood. The receptor was derived from a woman between 40 and 55 years old with acute or convalescent COVID-19. CDR3 protein: CASSLPGQGAYEQYF. The CDR3 region has the DNA TGTGCCAGCAGCTTACCGGGACAGGGGGCCTACGAGCAGTACTTC. Full variable domain (outside the CDR3, taken from reference TRBV5-4 and TRBJ2-7): ETGVTQSPTHLIKTRGQQVTLRCSSQSGHNTVSWYQQALGQGPQFIFQYYREEENGRGNFPPRFSGLQFPNYSSELNVNALELDDSALYLCASSLPGQGAYEQYFGPGTRLTVT.